This TCR beta chain stems from a study of T cells expressing NK-cell markers. Looking at the study overall: One of eight sequenced donors was HCMV-seronegative; the other seven were seropositive.

Study-wide results and limits: Of the CD8+ T cells in more than five donors, about 1.0-7.0% belonged to dominant NKG2C+ clonotypes.

For this clonotype: Its antigen is undetermined.

TCRdb reworked the 5' RACE reads into one entry per CDR3 protein, no DNA. The specimen's table records about 160,000 distinct CDR3 sequences. The TCR originated in a man between 18 and 69 years old in good health. What was sequenced was blood T cells: a sorted CD56 or NKG2C T cell subset, CD4+ or CD8+ T cells, or bulk PBMC T cells (not recorded which).

CDR3 in amino acids: CASSVDREDSPLHF. The V and J genes are TRBV28 and TRBJ1-6; the D call of TRBD1 rests on TCRdb alone, since no DNA is present to check it. Germline values: CDR1 MDHEN, CDR2 SYDVKM. The CDR3 sequence is 14 residues long.